This paragraph reports one TCR beta chain. Its antigen is as yet unknown. A multiplex PCR was run with 60 Vbeta primers and 13 Jbeta primers. Authors' processing steps: Later, an analysis found about 80 million unique TCR beta chains, and around 12 million of these were shared. The repertoire was sequenced with immunoSEQ multiplex PCR; TCRdb's copy has only in-frame clones and lacks some. Clonal size and the V and J genes are those of that table, whereas D and trimming came from the DNA. This sample carries fewer than 200,000 clones, about four fifths of them seen once, and the ten largest clones take around 0.96%. This sample is drawn from a study of cytomegalovirus exposure and HLA in healthy donors. Study-level results: Analysis was carried out at a later point, and it linked a missense DCLRE1C variant to TCR beta V- and J-gene trimming.

This cohort consisted of healthy bone marrow donors. Sequencing was carried out using PBMCs. The clonotype comes from a man aged 30 to 45 in good health and CMV-seronegative.

Here the CDR3 DNA reads TGTGCCAGCACCCTTAGCGGCCCTTACAATGAGCAGTTCTTC. It codes for CASTLSGPYNEQFF. The chain recombines TRBV6-5 with TRBJ2-1, with D maybe TRBD2 (6 bases). Trimming shortened V by 7 bases and J by 4 bases, and 14 bases separated the two germline ends. In germline, CDR1 is MNHEY, CDR2 SVGAGI. This CDR3 region has 14 residues.